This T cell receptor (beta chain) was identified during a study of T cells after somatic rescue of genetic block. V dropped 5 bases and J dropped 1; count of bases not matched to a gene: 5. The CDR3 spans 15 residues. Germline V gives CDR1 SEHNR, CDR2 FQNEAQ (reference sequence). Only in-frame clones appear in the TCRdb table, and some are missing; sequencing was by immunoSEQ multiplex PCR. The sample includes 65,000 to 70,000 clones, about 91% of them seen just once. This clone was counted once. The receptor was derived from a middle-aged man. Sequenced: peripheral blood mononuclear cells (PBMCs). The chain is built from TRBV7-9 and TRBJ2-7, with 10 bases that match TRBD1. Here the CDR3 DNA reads TGTGCCAGCAGCCAAGTGGGACAGGGGTCCTACGAGCAGTACTTC. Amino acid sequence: CASSQVGQGSYEQYF.